This is a list of T cell receptor beta chains from one sample in a study of regulatory T cells in long-lasting Graves disease. TCRdb ran MiXCR on the multiplex PCR reads and lists one entry per CDR3 protein. The sample records 510,000 or so distinct CDR3 sequences, more than 10% being singletons. These data were also filed under a second study, of T cells in Graves' hyperthyroidism and ophthalmopathy.

Sequencing used peripheral blood mononuclear cells (PBMCs), obtained at new diagnosis, from a patient treated with antithyroid drugs. These receptors all stem from a young woman with Graves disease. CDR3s include the opening cysteine and the closing phenylalanine or tryptophan. The order of the fields is D gene, V gene, clone size, J gene, CDR3 DNA, CDR3 protein. A D gene is named only where the DNA matches it firmly. Clone size is not always given. Where it is, it says once, few, many or a class for expanded clones.

d_call: -
v_call: TRBV6-2/TRBV6-3
clone_size: many
j_call: TRBJ2-6
cdr3_nt: TGTGCCAGCAACGGAGGGGGGACTGGGGCCAACGTCCTGACTTTC
cdr3_aa: CASNGGGTGANVLTF

d_call: -
v_call: TRBV6-5
clone_size: many
j_call: TRBJ2-3
cdr3_nt: TGTGCCAGCAGTTGGCGGGCTGGAGAGAGCACAGATACGCAGTATTTT
cdr3_aa: CASSWRAGESTDTQYF

d_call: -
v_call: TRBV12-3/TRBV12-4
clone_size: many
j_call: TRBJ2-3
cdr3_nt: TGTGCCAGCAGTTACAGGGTAGGCACAGATACGCAGTATTTT
cdr3_aa: CASSYRVGTDTQYF

d_call: TRBD1
v_call: TRBV12-3/TRBV12-4
clone_size: few
j_call: TRBJ2-1
cdr3_nt: TGTGCCAGCAGCGCCGGACAGGCCAATGAGCAGTTCTTC
cdr3_aa: CASSAGQANEQFF

d_call: -
v_call: TRBV6-2/TRBV6-3
clone_size: -
j_call: TRBJ2-5
cdr3_nt: TGTGCCAGCAGTTACGCGGGGAGTCGGCAAGAGACCCAGTACTTC
cdr3_aa: CASSYAGSRQETQYF

d_call: TRBD2
v_call: TRBV6-1
clone_size: many
j_call: TRBJ2-7
cdr3_nt: TGTGCCAGCAACTCCTGGGGGAGCGGGAGGATTTACGAGCAGTACTTC
cdr3_aa: CASNSWGSGRIYEQYF

d_call: -
v_call: TRBV11-2
clone_size: many
j_call: TRBJ2-7
cdr3_nt: TGTGCCAGCAGCCGACCCCAGGGGGGGGTCTACGAGCAGTACTTC
cdr3_aa: CASSRPQGGVYEQYF

d_call: TRBD2
v_call: TRBV24-1
clone_size: few
j_call: TRBJ2-1
cdr3_nt: TGTGCCACCAGTGATGCAAGACTAGCGGGAGTAAGATACAATGAGCAGTTCTTC
cdr3_aa: CATSDARLAGVRYNEQFF

d_call: TRBD2
v_call: TRBV2
clone_size: many
j_call: TRBJ2-1
cdr3_nt: TGTGCCAGCAGGGAAACCGGGACTAGCGGGTACCATGAGCAGTTCTTC
cdr3_aa: CASRETGTSGYHEQFF

d_call: TRBD1
v_call: TRBV30
clone_size: many
j_call: TRBJ1-4
cdr3_nt: TGTGCCTGGAACCAGGGGGGTGAAAAACTGTTTTTT
cdr3_aa: CAWNQGGEKLFF

d_call: -
v_call: TRBV28
clone_size: -
j_call: TRBJ2-7
cdr3_nt: TGTGCCAGCAGGACGGTTCGGGAGCAGTACTTC
cdr3_aa: CASRTVREQYF

d_call: -
v_call: TRBV20-1
clone_size: many
j_call: TRBJ1-1
cdr3_nt: TGCAGTGCTAGAGGGGCCCGAGGTGGGAACACTGAAGCTTTCTTT
cdr3_aa: CSARGARGGNTEAFF

d_call: TRBD2
v_call: TRBV12-3/TRBV12-4
clone_size: many
j_call: TRBJ2-3
cdr3_nt: TGTGCCAGCAGATACTCAACCCTCCATGGGACTAGCGAGACAGATACGCAGTATTTT
cdr3_aa: CASRYSTLHGTSETDTQYF

d_call: -
v_call: TRBV18
clone_size: many
j_call: TRBJ2-5
cdr3_nt: TGTGCCAGCTCACGAGGGAGCATGGGAGAGACCCAGTACTTC
cdr3_aa: CASSRGSMGETQYF

d_call: TRBD2
v_call: TRBV27
clone_size: many
j_call: TRBJ2-1
cdr3_nt: TGTGCCAGCAGTTTATACCCGGTTATTGGCGGGAGCCCCAATGAGCAGTTCTTC
cdr3_aa: CASSLYPVIGGSPNEQFF

d_call: -
v_call: TRBV7-9
clone_size: many
j_call: TRBJ2-7
cdr3_nt: TGTGCCAGCAGTTCCACGGAAACCTACGAGCAGTACTTC
cdr3_aa: CASSSTETYEQYF

d_call: -
v_call: TRBV20-1
clone_size: many
j_call: TRBJ2-2
cdr3_nt: TGCAGTGCAGGGAGGACTGGAGCCTCCGGGGAGCTGTTTTTT
cdr3_aa: CSAGRTGASGELFF

d_call: TRBD2
v_call: TRBV13
clone_size: -
j_call: TRBJ2-2
cdr3_nt: TGTGCCAGCAGCCCCAGAATAGCGGGACGAGTCGGGGAGCTGTTTTTT
cdr3_aa: CASSPRIAGRVGELFF

d_call: -
v_call: TRBV27
clone_size: -
j_call: TRBJ2-2
cdr3_nt: TGTGCCAGCAGTACGAAAACCGGGACTTTCGCCACCGGGGAGCTGTTTTTT
cdr3_aa: CASSTKTGTFATGELFF

d_call: -
v_call: TRBV2
clone_size: many
j_call: TRBJ2-7
cdr3_nt: TGTGCCAGCAGGGGAACCGTTGATAGCTCCTACGAGCAGTACTTC
cdr3_aa: CASRGTVDSSYEQYF

d_call: -
v_call: TRBV20-1
clone_size: many
j_call: TRBJ2-1
cdr3_nt: TGCAGTGCTAGTCTAAATGGGCGGGTATCCTACAATGAGCAGTTCTTC
cdr3_aa: CSASLNGRVSYNEQFF

d_call: -
v_call: TRBV10-2
clone_size: few
j_call: TRBJ1-3
cdr3_nt: TGCGCCAGCAGTGACCTGTCCTCTGGAAACACCATATATTTT
cdr3_aa: CASSDLSSGNTIYF

d_call: -
v_call: TRBV7-9
clone_size: many
j_call: TRBJ2-5
cdr3_nt: TGTGCCAGCAGCTTAGACAGGAGGAGCACCCAGTACTTC
cdr3_aa: CASSLDRRSTQYF

d_call: -
v_call: TRBV6-5
clone_size: many
j_call: TRBJ2-1
cdr3_nt: TGTGCCAGCAGTTACACCGGACATTACAATGAGCAGTTCTTC
cdr3_aa: CASSYTGHYNEQFF

d_call: -
v_call: TRBV20-1
clone_size: -
j_call: TRBJ1-1
cdr3_nt: TGCAGTGCTAAAGGCACCTGGAACACTGAAGCTTTCTTT
cdr3_aa: CSAKGTWNTEAFF

d_call: -
v_call: TRBV6-5
clone_size: few
j_call: TRBJ1-3
cdr3_nt: -
cdr3_aa: CASSSSILWVSGNTIYF

d_call: -
v_call: TRBV28
clone_size: many
j_call: TRBJ2-7
cdr3_nt: TGTGCCAGCAGTGATCTATACGAGCAGTACTTC
cdr3_aa: CASSDLYEQYF

d_call: -
v_call: TRBV13
clone_size: -
j_call: TRBJ2-7
cdr3_nt: TGTGCCAGCAGCCCTCGCGGGTTCCTTCCCTACGAGCAGTACTTC
cdr3_aa: CASSPRGFLPYEQYF

d_call: -
v_call: TRBV5-1
clone_size: many
j_call: TRBJ1-2
cdr3_nt: TGCGCCAGCAGCTTGACGTCAGTTAACTATGGCTACACCTTC
cdr3_aa: CASSLTSVNYGYTF

d_call: -
v_call: TRBV18
clone_size: many
j_call: TRBJ2-3
cdr3_nt: TGTGCCAGCTCACCGATCCCGGACACGACAGATACGCAGTATTTT
cdr3_aa: CASSPIPDTTDTQYF

d_call: -
v_call: TRBV5-1
clone_size: -
j_call: TRBJ1-4
cdr3_nt: TGCGCCAGCAGCTTGGACGCCAGGGGAGGCACTAATGAAAAACTGTTTTTT
cdr3_aa: CASSLDARGGTNEKLFF

d_call: TRBD1
v_call: TRBV28
clone_size: many
j_call: TRBJ2-7
cdr3_nt: TGTGCCAGCAGTTTAAGGACAGGTCAGGTCGAGCAGTACTTC
cdr3_aa: CASSLRTGQVEQYF

d_call: -
v_call: TRBV18
clone_size: few
j_call: TRBJ2-1
cdr3_nt: TGTGCCAGCTCACCACGACTAAACAATGAGCAGTTCTTC
cdr3_aa: CASSPRLNNEQFF

d_call: -
v_call: TRBV6-5
clone_size: few
j_call: TRBJ1-1
cdr3_nt: TGTGCCAGCAGTTACCCCACAGGGTCCATGAACACTGAAGCTTTCTTT
cdr3_aa: CASSYPTGSMNTEAFF

d_call: TRBD2
v_call: TRBV7-9
clone_size: many
j_call: TRBJ2-2
cdr3_nt: TGTGCCAGCAGCTTAGGCCTAGCGGGAGGACCCGGGGAGCTGTTTTTT
cdr3_aa: CASSLGLAGGPGELFF

d_call: -
v_call: TRBV10-3
clone_size: many
j_call: TRBJ2-7
cdr3_nt: TGTGCCATCAGTGAGCGGGATATCTACGAGCAGTACTTC
cdr3_aa: CAISERDIYEQYF

d_call: -
v_call: TRBV11-3
clone_size: few
j_call: TRBJ1-4
cdr3_nt: TGTGCCAGCAGCTCGAACCCCCGGGCGGGTGAAAAACTGTTTTTT
cdr3_aa: CASSSNPRAGEKLFF

d_call: TRBD2
v_call: TRBV5-4
clone_size: -
j_call: TRBJ2-3
cdr3_nt: TGTGCCAGCAGCTTGGAGTTCGCTAGCGGGAGAACAGATACGCAGTATTTT
cdr3_aa: CASSLEFASGRTDTQYF

d_call: TRBD2
v_call: TRBV7-2
clone_size: many
j_call: TRBJ2-3
cdr3_nt: TGTGCCAGCAGCTTACAAGCGGGAGCAGATACGCAGTATTTT
cdr3_aa: CASSLQAGADTQYF

d_call: -
v_call: TRBV12-3/TRBV12-4
clone_size: many
j_call: TRBJ1-6
cdr3_nt: TGTGCCAGCAGTTTATTGGACAGAGGAAATTCACCCCTCCACTTT
cdr3_aa: CASSLLDRGNSPLHF

d_call: TRBD1
v_call: TRBV19
clone_size: -
j_call: TRBJ1-2
cdr3_nt: TGTGCCAGTAGTATGGGGACAGTGTTTGATGGCTACACCTTC
cdr3_aa: CASSMGTVFDGYTF

d_call: TRBD2
v_call: TRBV20-1
clone_size: many
j_call: TRBJ2-1
cdr3_nt: TGCAGTGCTAGAGTCCCCATCCGACTAGCGGGAGGGCCCAATGAGCAGTTCTTC
cdr3_aa: CSARVPIRLAGGPNEQFF

d_call: -
v_call: TRBV10-2
clone_size: -
j_call: TRBJ1-5
cdr3_nt: TGCGCCACCCAGGGAGGGGATGGACAGCCCCAGCATTTT
cdr3_aa: CATQGGDGQPQHF

d_call: TRBD2
v_call: TRBV3-1
clone_size: many
j_call: TRBJ2-3
cdr3_nt: TGTGCCAGCAACCCGGGACTAGCGGTTAGCACAGATACGCAGTATTTT
cdr3_aa: CASNPGLAVSTDTQYF

d_call: TRBD1
v_call: TRBV6-2/TRBV6-3
clone_size: -
j_call: TRBJ2-7
cdr3_nt: TGTGCCAGCAGTATATTCACTCCGGGACAGGGCTTATACGAGCAGTACTTC
cdr3_aa: CASSIFTPGQGLYEQYF

d_call: TRBD2
v_call: TRBV20-1
clone_size: many
j_call: TRBJ2-5
cdr3_nt: TGCAGTGCTAGAGATTTGGGACTATTCGATAAGGAGAACCAAGAGACCCAGTACTTC
cdr3_aa: CSARDLGLFDKENQETQYF

d_call: -
v_call: TRBV6-5
clone_size: -
j_call: TRBJ1-5
cdr3_nt: TGTGCCAGCAGTTACTCGTCAGCAGATAGCAATCAGCCCCAGCATTTT
cdr3_aa: CASSYSSADSNQPQHF

d_call: -
v_call: TRBV10-3
clone_size: -
j_call: TRBJ1-3
cdr3_nt: TGTGCCAGCAGACGCGACGGCACAAGCTCTGGAAACACCATATATTTT
cdr3_aa: CASRRDGTSSGNTIYF

d_call: -
v_call: TRBV28
clone_size: many
j_call: TRBJ1-3
cdr3_nt: TGTGCCAGCAGTAGGACAGGAAACACCATATATTTT
cdr3_aa: CASSRTGNTIYF

d_call: -
v_call: TRBV5-5
clone_size: many
j_call: TRBJ1-4
cdr3_nt: TGTGCCAGCAGCTTAAGAAGGACCCAGGCGGTTTCGGGTGAAAAACTGTTTTTT
cdr3_aa: CASSLRRTQAVSGEKLFF

d_call: TRBD2
v_call: TRBV20-1
clone_size: many
j_call: TRBJ2-3
cdr3_nt: TGCAGTGCACCGAAAGCGGGAAGCGGGGTCACAGATACGCAGTATTTT
cdr3_aa: CSAPKAGSGVTDTQYF

d_call: TRBD1
v_call: TRBV28
clone_size: -
j_call: TRBJ1-1
cdr3_nt: TGTGCCAGCAGTCGGATTACCGGGACAGGGGGGGGAGCTTTCTTT
cdr3_aa: CASSRITGTGGGAFF

d_call: -
v_call: TRBV28
clone_size: many
j_call: TRBJ1-5
cdr3_nt: TGTGCCAGCAGTTCCCCCCAGGGTGCTAGTGGGCCCCAGCATTTT
cdr3_aa: CASSSPQGASGPQHF